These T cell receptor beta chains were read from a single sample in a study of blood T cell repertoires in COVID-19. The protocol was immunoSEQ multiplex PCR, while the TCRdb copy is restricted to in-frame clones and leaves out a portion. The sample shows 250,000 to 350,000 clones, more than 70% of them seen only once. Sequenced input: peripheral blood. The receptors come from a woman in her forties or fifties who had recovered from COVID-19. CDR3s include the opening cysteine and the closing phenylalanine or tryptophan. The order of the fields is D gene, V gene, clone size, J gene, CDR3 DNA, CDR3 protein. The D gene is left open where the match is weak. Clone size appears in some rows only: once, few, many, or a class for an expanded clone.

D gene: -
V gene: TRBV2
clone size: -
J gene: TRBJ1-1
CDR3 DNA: TGTGCCAGCAGTGAAGGGACACTGACCACTGAAGCTTTCTTT
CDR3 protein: CASSEGTLTTEAFF

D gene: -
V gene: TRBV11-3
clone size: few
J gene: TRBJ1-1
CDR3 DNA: TGTGCCAGCAGCGTTGGGAGGATGAACACTGAAGCTTTCTTT
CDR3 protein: CASSVGRMNTEAFF

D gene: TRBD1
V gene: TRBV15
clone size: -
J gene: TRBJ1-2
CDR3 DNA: TGTGCCACCAGCAGAGATCGGACAGGTTCTGGCTACACCTTC
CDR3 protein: CATSRDRTGSGYTF

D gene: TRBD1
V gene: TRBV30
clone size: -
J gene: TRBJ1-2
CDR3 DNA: TGTGCCTGGGGACAGGGTGACTATGGCTACACCTTC
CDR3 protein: CAWGQGDYGYTF

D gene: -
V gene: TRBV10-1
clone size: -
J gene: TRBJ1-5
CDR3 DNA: TGCGCCACTCACGGACAACAGGGCGACAATCAGCCCCAGCATTTT
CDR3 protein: CATHGQQGDNQPQHF

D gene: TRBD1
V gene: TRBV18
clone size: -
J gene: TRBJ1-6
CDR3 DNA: TGTGCCAGCTCCCGGGACAGGGGGAGCTCACCCCTCCACTTT
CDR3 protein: CASSRDRGSSPLHF

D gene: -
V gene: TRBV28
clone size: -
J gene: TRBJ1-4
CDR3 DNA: TGTGCCAGCAGCCCCCCCCGCAGGGAGGGGAAACTGTTTTTT
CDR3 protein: CASSPPRREGKLFF

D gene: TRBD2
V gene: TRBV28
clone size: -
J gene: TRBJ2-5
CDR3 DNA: TGTGCCAGCGCGGGAGTGTTGGAGACCCAGTACTTC
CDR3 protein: CASAGVLETQYF

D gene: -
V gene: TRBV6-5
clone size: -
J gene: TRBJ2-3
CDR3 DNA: TGTGCCAGCAACAGTCTTTCGGATACGCAGTATTTT
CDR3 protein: CASNSLSDTQYF

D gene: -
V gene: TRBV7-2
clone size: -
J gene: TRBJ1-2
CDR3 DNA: TGTGCCAGCAGCTTAGAGGAGGGTACTGGCTACACCTTC
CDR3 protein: CASSLEEGTGYTF

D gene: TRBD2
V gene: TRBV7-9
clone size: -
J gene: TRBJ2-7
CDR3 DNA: TGTGCCAGCGCACCAAGCGGGAGCTCCTACGAGCAGTACTTC
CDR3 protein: CASAPSGSSYEQYF

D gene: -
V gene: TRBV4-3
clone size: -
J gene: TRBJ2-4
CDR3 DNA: TGCGCCAGCAGCCAAGATCAGGGCTTAGCCAAAAACATTCAGTACTTC
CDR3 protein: CASSQDQGLAKNIQYF

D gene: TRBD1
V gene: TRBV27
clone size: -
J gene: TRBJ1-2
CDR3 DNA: TGTGCCAGCAGAAGGACAGGGGCTAACTATGGCTACACCTTC
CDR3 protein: CASRRTGANYGYTF

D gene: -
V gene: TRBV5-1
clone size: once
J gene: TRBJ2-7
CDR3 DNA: TGCGCCAGCAGCTCCATCAGGGGAGAGACCTACGAGCAGTACTTC
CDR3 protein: CASSSIRGETYEQYF

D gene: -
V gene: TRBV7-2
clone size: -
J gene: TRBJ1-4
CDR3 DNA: TGTGCCAGCAGACAGGACCCAACTAATGAAAAACTGTTTTTT
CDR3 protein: CASRQDPTNEKLFF

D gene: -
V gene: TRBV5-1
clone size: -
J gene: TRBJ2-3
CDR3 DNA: TGCGCCAGCAGCTTGGCCGGTTCGGATACGCAGTATTTT
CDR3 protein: CASSLAGSDTQYF

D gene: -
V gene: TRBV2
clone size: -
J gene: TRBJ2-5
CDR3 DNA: TGTGCCAGCGTCAGGGGCCAAGAGACCCAGTACTTC
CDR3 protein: CASVRGQETQYF

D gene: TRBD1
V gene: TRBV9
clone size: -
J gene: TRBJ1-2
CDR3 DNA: TGTGCCAGCAGCGTGTCGACAGGGACGAACTATGGCTACACCTTC
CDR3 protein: CASSVSTGTNYGYTF

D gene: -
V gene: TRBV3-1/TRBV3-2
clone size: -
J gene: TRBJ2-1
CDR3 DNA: TGTGCCAGCAGCCGAGATAGTCGGAGTGAGCAGTTCTTC
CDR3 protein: CASSRDSRSEQFF

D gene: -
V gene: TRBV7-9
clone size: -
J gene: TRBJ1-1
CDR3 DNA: TGTGCCAGCAGCTCGGGAATGGCAGGAAACACTGAAGCTTTCTTT
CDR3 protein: CASSSGMAGNTEAFF

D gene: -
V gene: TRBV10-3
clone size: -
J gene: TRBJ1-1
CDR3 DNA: TGTGCCATCAGTGAGCAGGGGTCAGGCACTGAAGCTTTCTTT
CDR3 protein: CAISEQGSGTEAFF

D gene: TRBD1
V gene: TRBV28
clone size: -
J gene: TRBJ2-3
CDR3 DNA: TGTGCCAGCAACTCACAGGGGGCAGGAGATACGCAGTATTTT
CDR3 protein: CASNSQGAGDTQYF

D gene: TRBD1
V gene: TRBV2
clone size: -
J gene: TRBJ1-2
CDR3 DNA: TGTGCCAGCAGTTCGGACAGGGAGGGTGGCTACACCTTC
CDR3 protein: CASSSDREGGYTF

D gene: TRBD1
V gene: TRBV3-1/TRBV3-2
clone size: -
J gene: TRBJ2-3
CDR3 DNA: TGTGCCAGCAGCCTGACAGGGTCCGGAGATACGCAGTATTTT
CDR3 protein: CASSLTGSGDTQYF

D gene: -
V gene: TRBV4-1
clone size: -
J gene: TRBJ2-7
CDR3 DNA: TGCGCCAGCAGCCCCCGACTGTTAACCTACGAGCAGTACTTC
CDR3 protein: CASSPRLLTYEQYF

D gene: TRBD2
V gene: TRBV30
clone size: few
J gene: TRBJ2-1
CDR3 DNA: TGTGCCTGGAGTAGTAAGCGGGGGTACAATGAGCAGTTCTTC
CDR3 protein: CAWSSKRGYNEQFF

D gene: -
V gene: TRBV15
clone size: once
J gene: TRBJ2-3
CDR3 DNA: TGTGCCAAACGACAGGATAGCACAGATACGCAGTATTTT
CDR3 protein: CAKRQDSTDTQYF

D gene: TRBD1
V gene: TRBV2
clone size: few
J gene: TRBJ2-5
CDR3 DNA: TGTGCCACCCAGGGGACAGACCCCCAAGAGACCCAGTACTTC
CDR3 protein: CATQGTDPQETQYF

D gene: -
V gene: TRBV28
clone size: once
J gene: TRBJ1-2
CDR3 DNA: TGTGCCAGCAGTTTAAGTCAGGGGAACTATGGCTACACCTTC
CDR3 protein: CASSLSQGNYGYTF

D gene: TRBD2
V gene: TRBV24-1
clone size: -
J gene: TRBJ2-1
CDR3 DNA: TGTGCCACCAGTGGGGAGACTAGCGGGAGTATTTCCTACAATGAGCAGTTCTTC
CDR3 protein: CATSGETSGSISYNEQFF

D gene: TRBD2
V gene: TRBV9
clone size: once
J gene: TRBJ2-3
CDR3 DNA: TGTGCCAGCAGCGTAGGCGGGGGGGGTACCGATACGCAGTATTTT
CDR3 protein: CASSVGGGGTDTQYF

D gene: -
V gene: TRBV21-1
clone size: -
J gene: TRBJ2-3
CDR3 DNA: TGTGCCAGCAGCAGAGACACTAGCACAGATACGCAGTATTTT
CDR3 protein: CASSRDTSTDTQYF

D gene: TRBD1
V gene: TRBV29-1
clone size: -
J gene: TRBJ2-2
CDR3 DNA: TGCAGCGCCGACCCTAGGACAGGGAGAATCGGGGAGCTGTTTTTT
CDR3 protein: CSADPRTGRIGELFF

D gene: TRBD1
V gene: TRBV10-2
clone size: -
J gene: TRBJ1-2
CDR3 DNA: TGCGCCAGCAGTGGGCGCAGGGGGCTGGATAACTATGGCTACACCTTC
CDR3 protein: CASSGRRGLDNYGYTF

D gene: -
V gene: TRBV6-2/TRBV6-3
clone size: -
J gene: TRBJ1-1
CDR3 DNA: TGTGCCAGCAGTTCAGGGGTTGAAGCTTTCTTT
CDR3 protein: CASSSGVEAFF

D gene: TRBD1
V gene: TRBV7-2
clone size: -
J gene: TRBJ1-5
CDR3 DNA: TGTGCCAGCAGCTTAGACAGGGGAAGGTCCGGGAATCAGCCCCAGCATTTT
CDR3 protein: CASSLDRGRSGNQPQHF

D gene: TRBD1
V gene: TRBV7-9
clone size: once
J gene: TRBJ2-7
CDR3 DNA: TGTGCCAGCAGCTTTTCGCCAGGGGGCTACGAGCAGTACTTC
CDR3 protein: CASSFSPGGYEQYF

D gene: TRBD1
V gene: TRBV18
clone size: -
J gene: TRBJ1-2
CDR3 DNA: TGTGCCAGCTCACCCGGTTACCGAGGACAGGGGGTAGAGGGCTACACCTTC
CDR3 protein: CASSPGYRGQGVEGYTF

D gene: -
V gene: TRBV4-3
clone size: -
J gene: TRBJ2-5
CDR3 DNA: TGCGCCAGCAGCCAAGATTTGAGAGAGACCCAGTACTTC
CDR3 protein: CASSQDLRETQYF

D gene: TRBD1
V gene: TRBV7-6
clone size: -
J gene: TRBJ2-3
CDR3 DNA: TGTGCCAGCAGCCGGAGGGGACAGGACACAGATACGCAGTATTTT
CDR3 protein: CASSRRGQDTDTQYF

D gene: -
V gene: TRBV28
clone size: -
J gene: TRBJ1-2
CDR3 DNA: TGTGCCAGCAGTCCCGATTACCTTACAGGCTTCTATGGCTACACCTTC
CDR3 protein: CASSPDYLTGFYGYTF